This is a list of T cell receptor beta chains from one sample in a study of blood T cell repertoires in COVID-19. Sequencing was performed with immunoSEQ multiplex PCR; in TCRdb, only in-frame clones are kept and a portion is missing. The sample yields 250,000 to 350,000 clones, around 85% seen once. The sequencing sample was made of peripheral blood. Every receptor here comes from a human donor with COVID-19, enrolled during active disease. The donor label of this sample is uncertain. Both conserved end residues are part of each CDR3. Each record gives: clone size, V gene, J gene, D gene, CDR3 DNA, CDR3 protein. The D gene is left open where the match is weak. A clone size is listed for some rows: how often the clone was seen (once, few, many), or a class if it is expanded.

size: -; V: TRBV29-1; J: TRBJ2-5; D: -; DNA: TGCAGCGTTACCCCTCAACGGCACAGCTTGGGGACCCAGTACTTC; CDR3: CSVTPQRHSLGTQYF
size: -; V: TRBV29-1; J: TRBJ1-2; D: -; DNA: TGCAGCGTCAACCTCGGGGAGGGCTACACCTTC; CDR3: CSVNLGEGYTF
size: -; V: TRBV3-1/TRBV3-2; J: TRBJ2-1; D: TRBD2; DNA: TGTGCCAGCAGCCCCCGGCGGGGGAGCTCCTACAATGAGCAGTTCTTC; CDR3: CASSPRRGSSYNEQFF
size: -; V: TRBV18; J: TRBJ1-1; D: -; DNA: TGTGCCAGCTCACCGCGTGGGGGGGACACTGAAGCTTTCTTT; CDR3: CASSPRGGDTEAFF
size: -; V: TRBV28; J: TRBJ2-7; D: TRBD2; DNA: TGTGCCAGCGTAGCGGGATTCTCCTACGAGCAGTACTTC; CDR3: CASVAGFSYEQYF
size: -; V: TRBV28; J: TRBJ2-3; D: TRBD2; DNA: TGTGCCAGCAGTTTGGCTAGCGGGGCCACAGATACGCAGTATTTT; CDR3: CASSLASGATDTQYF
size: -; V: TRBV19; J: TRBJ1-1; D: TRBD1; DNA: TGTGCCAGTAGTTGGACAGGGAGGGGCACTGAAGCTTTCTTT; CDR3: CASSWTGRGTEAFF
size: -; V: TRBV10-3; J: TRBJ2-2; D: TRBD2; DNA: TGTGCCATCAGTGAGTCGGGACTAGCGGGAGTAGTGGGGGCGAACACCGGGGAGCTGTTTTTT; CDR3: CAISESGLAGVVGANTGELFF
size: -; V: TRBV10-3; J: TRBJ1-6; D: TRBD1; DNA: TGTGCCACCCAATCCACAGGGGGGTCACCCCTCCACTTT; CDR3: CATQSTGGSPLHF
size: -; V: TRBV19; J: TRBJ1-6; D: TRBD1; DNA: TGTGCCAGTAGTATACAAGGACAGGTCGATAATTCACCCCTCCACTTT; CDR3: CASSIQGQVDNSPLHF
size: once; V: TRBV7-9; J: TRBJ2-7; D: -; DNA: TGTGCCAGCAGCCCAACTCTACAGGGACCCTACGAGCAGTACTTC; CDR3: CASSPTLQGPYEQYF
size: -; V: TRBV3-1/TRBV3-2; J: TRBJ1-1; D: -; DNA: TGTGCCAGCAGCCTACAACCCTCAACCAATGCTTTCTTT; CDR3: CASSLQPSTNAFF
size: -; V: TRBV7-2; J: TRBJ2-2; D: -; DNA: TGTGCCAGCAGCTTAACCGCAGGGGTCACCGGGGAGCTGTTTTTT; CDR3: CASSLTAGVTGELFF
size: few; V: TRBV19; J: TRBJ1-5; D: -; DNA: TGTGCCAGTAGTACGGCGAGGGATCAGCCCCAGCATTTT; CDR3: CASSTARDQPQHF
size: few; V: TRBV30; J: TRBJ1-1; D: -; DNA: TGTGCCTGGAGTCGTGGGGGAGGGCCCGCGGTGAACACTGAAGCTTTCTTT; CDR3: CAWSRGGGPAVNTEAFF
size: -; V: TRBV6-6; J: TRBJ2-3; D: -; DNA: TGTGCCAGCAGTTACTTCGGGGCAGATACGCAGTATTTT; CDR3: CASSYFGADTQYF
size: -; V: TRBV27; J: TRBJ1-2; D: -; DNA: TGTGCCAGCAGTTCCCCGGGACTTCCTTATGGCTACACCTTC; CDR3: CASSSPGLPYGYTF
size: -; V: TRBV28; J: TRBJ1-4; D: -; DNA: TGTGCCCGGGGTGAAAAACTGTTTTTT; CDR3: CARGEKLFF
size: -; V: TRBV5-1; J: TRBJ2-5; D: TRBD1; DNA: TGCGCCAGCAGCCTCAACACAGGGGGAGAGACCCAGTACTTC; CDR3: CASSLNTGGETQYF
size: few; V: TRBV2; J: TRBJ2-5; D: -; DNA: TGTGCCAGCAGGATAGATGGAGAGACCCAGTACTTC; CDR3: CASRIDGETQYF
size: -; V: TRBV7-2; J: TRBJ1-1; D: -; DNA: TGTGCCAGCAGCTTAGATGGGGGCGCAAGGAACACTGAAGCTTTCTTT; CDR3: CASSLDGGARNTEAFF
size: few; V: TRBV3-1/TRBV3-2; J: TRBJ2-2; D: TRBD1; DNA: TGTGCCAGCAGCCTAGGGCCGGGACAGGGTTGGACCGGGGAGCTGTTTTTT; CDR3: CASSLGPGQGWTGELFF
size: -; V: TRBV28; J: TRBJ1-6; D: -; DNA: TGTGCCAGCAGACGACAGCAAGGAGAATCACCCCTCCACTTT; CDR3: CASRRQQGESPLHF
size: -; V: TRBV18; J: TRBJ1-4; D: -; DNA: TGTGCCAGCTCACCCCCAACAGGGCTGGATGAAAAACTGTTTTTT; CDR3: CASSPPTGLDEKLFF
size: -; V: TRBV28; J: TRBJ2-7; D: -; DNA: TGTGCCAGCAGTATTGACTTTCCCTACGAGCAGTACTTC; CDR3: CASSIDFPYEQYF